This T cell receptor (beta chain) was observed in a study of T cell responses to AZD1222 COVID-19 vaccine. Overall study results and limits: Spike-specific TCR repertoires showed rising breadth and depth after two AZD1222 doses.

The table lists this clone with a count of one. Its specificity is unknown. Libraries were prepared by immunoSEQ multiplex PCR; TCRdb keeps only in-frame clonotypes and omits some of them. Among more than 120,000 clones listed, 86% were seen once. Between the trimmed V and J ends, which lost 6 bases and 6 bases, there was a span of 8 bases. The CDR3 is made up of 12 amino acids. CDR1 is SNHLY, CDR2 FYNNEI, per germline. The receptor was derived from an adult who received the AZD1222 COVID-19 vaccine. This sequence joins TRBV2 and TRBJ2-2, with TRBD2 as a possible D gene (5 bases). The sequencing used peripheral blood, collected 28 days after the second AZD1222 dose. CDR3 amino acids: CASSMEAGELFF. The CDR3 DNA is TGTGCCAGCAGCATGGAGGCCGGGGAGCTGTTTTTT.